The 19 T cell receptor beta chains presented below share a single source sample, sequenced in a study of blood T cell repertoires in COVID-19. The table came from immunoSEQ multiplex PCR; TCRdb's copy has only in-frame clones and leaves some out. The table includes some 320,000 clones, 90% detected once. The sequencing input was PBMCs or T cells enriched from blood (not recorded which). The receptors were gathered from a man in his 60s who had recovered from COVID-19.

The chain links TRBV6-5 to TRBJ2-3, with a tentative D call TRBD1 (6 bases). The CDR3 loop spans 15 amino acids. Deletions cut 6 bases from V and 2 bases from J, with 15 bases between. CDR1 is MNHEY and CDR2 is SVGAGI in the germline V gene. CDR3 in DNA: TGTGCCAGCAGGAAACAGGGCGCCGACACAGATACGCAGTATTTT. Translating gives CASRKQGADTDTQYF.

V and J are TRBV4-3 and TRBJ2-1; D may be TRBD2 (6 bases). The CDR3 has 17 residues. V shed 2 bases and J shed 9 bases, with 23 bases lying between them. Germline lookup yields CDR1 LGHNA and CDR2 YSLEER. CDR3 DNA: TGCGCCAGCAGCCAAACAAAGAGAGGCGGGGTAAGGGGTGAGCAGTTCTTC. The encoded protein is CASSQTKRGGVRGEQFF.

The V and J genes are TRBV5-4 and TRBJ1-1; 7 bases agree with TRBD1. This CDR3 is built from 14 residues. Trimming at V came to 4 bases and at J to 5 bases, leaving 8 bases not matched to a gene. Looked up from germline, CDR1 is SGHNT and CDR2 is YYREEE (reference sequence). The CDR3 is CASSKNRGLTEAFF. CDR3 nucleotides: TGTGCCAGCAGCAAAAACAGGGGTTTAACTGAAGCTTTCTTT.

This rearrangement joins TRBV3-1 (or the pseudogene TRBV3-2) to TRBJ1-3; a weak D match, TRBD1 (6 bases). V was cut by 9 bases and J by 0 bases, with 12 bases left in between. Per germline, CDR1 LGHDT and CDR2 YNNKEL (reference sequence). The CDR3 is 14 residues long. The CDR3 here is CASRTVHSGNTIYF. The CDR3 DNA is TGTGCCAGTCGGACAGTCCACTCTGGAAACACCATATATTTT.

The rearrangement uses TRBV12-3 or TRBV12-4 and TRBJ2-5, with D possibly being TRBD1 (5 bases). V was cut by 5 bases and J by 0 bases, with 7 bases left in between. The CDR3 has 13 residues. For the CDR3, the DNA is TGTGCCAGCAGTGACAGAAACCAAGAGACCCAGTACTTC. Its translation: CASSDRNQETQYF.

V usage is TRBV7-9 and J usage is TRBJ2-1; no clear D gene. Per germline, CDR1 SEHNR and CDR2 FQNEAQ (reference sequence). Trimming took 5 bases from V and 1 from J, leaving 15 bases between them. This CDR3 comprises 16 residues. The DNA for the CDR3 is TGTGCCAGCAGCCATACCGCGACTGGATCCTACAATGAGCAGTTCTTC. This codes for CASSHTATGSYNEQFF. The complete variable domain, with remaining parts taken from reference TRBV7-9 and TRBJ2-1, reads DTGVSQNPRHKITKRGQNVTFRCDPISEHNRLYWYRQTLGQGPEFLTYFQNEAQLEKSRLLSDRFSAERPKGSFSTLEIQRTEQGDSAMYLCASSHTATGSYNEQFFGPGTRLTVL.

The V and J genes are TRBV24-1 and TRBJ1-5, with D possibly TRBD1 on 6 matching bases. CDR1 is KGHDR, CDR2 SFDVKD, per germline. V lost 4 bases and J lost 9, with 18 bases in between. The CDR3 has 15 residues. The CDR3 spells CATSDPRQDRGPQHF. Here the CDR3 DNA reads TGTGCCACCAGTGACCCAAGACAGGACCGGGGGCCCCAGCATTTT.

This clone has just one count. The V gene is TRBV5-1, the J gene TRBJ1-2, with 12 bases fitting TRBD1. This CDR3 spans 16 amino acids. Germline V gives CDR1 SGHRS, CDR2 YFSETQ. J was trimmed by 5 bases and V by 4 bases; bases with no gene match: 9. CDR3 nucleotide sequence: TGCGCCAGCAGCCCTTATCCGGGACAGGGGGCTTATGGCTACACCTTC. This sequence encodes CASSPYPGQGAYGYTF.

The chain joins TRBV9 to TRBJ1-4; D perhaps matches TRBD1 (6 bases). The CDR3 totals 14 residues. The V end lost 3 bases, the J end lost 0 bases, and 6 bases lay between the germline ends. Germline V CDR1 and CDR2: SGDLS, YYNGEE. Written as DNA, the CDR3 is TGTGCCAGCAGCGGGACAGCAACTAATGAAAAACTGTTTTTT. Residues: CASSGTATNEKLFF.

The chain carries TRBV5-1 and TRBJ2-7; 9 nucleotides align to TRBD2. Germline V gene data show CDR1 as SGHRS and CDR2 as YFSETQ. The CDR3 consists of 18 residues. V gave up 2 bases and J gave up 3 bases; unmatched junction bases: 15. The CDR3 bases are TGCGCCAGCAGCTTAATGACTAGCGGCATAACCAGTCTCTACGAGCAGTACTTC. Translated: CASSLMTSGITSLYEQYF.

The chain employs TRBV5-8 and TRBJ1-2; 7 bases map to TRBD1. The germline V gene has CDR1 SGHTS and CDR2 YDEGEE. Unmatched junction bases numbered 9, after V lost 5 bases and J lost 5 bases. The CDR3 has 14 amino acids. CDR3 region: CASSLGQVLYGYTF. CDR3 in DNA: TGTGCCAGCAGTCTAGGACAGGTCCTATATGGCTACACCTTC. Full variable domain (remainder filled in from reference TRBV5-8 and TRBJ1-2): EAGVTQSPTHLIKTRGQQATLRCSPISGHTSVYWYQQALGLGLQFLLWYDEGEERNRGNFPPRFSGRQFPNYSSELNVNALELEDSALYLCASSLGQVLYGYTFGSGTRLTVV.

The rearrangement uses TRBV27 and TRBJ1-2, with a possible D match to TRBD1 (6 bases). Germline lookup yields CDR1 MNHEY and CDR2 SMNVEV (reference sequence). CDR3 size: 12 residues. The V and J ends lost 4 bases and 9 bases respectively, with 12 bases between them. The chain's CDR3 is CASSSNRARYTF. CDR3 sequence (DNA): TGTGCCAGCAGTTCTAACAGGGCTCGCTACACCTTC.

This sequence joins TRBV30 and TRBJ2-1; D remains unclear. The germline gives CDR1 GTSNPN, CDR2 SVGIG (reference sequence). The CDR3 is made up of 18 amino acids. Trimming took off 0 bases at V and 3 bases at J, with 21 bases between the two ends. The CDR3 sequence: CAWSVQPTLSGFYNEQFF. The CDR3 DNA follows: TGTGCCTGGAGTGTACAGCCTACCCTTTCCGGATTCTACAATGAGCAGTTCTTC.

This chain links TRBV7-8 with TRBJ1-1; TRBD1 might be the D (6 bases). Germline lookup yields CDR1 SGHVS and CDR2 FQNEAQ. Trimming removed 0 bases from V and 1 base from J, with 9 bases in between. The CDR3 is 15 residues long. The CDR3 is CASSLAGRGNTEAFF. For the CDR3, the DNA is TGTGCCAGCAGCTTAGCTGGCAGGGGGAACACTGAAGCTTTCTTT.

The genes are TRBV6-6 and TRBJ2-3, with 8 nucleotides matching TRBD2. This CDR3 comprises 16 residues. Germline V CDR1 and CDR2: MNHNY, SVGAGI (reference sequence). Unmatched junction bases numbered 6, after V lost 2 bases and J lost 2 bases. The DNA of the CDR3 is TGTGCCAGCAGTTACCCCAGCGGGGGCGTCACAGATACGCAGTATTTT. It is translated as CASSYPSGGVTDTQYF.

To note about this clone: The same CDR3 also results from other DNA sequences found in this sample. The chain is built from TRBV24-1 and TRBJ1-5; 8 bases fit TRBD1. V was clipped by 5 bases and J by 6 bases; unmatched bases: 2. This CDR3 spans 13 amino acids. Germline V gene data show CDR1 as KGHDR and CDR2 as SFDVKD. The CDR3 nucleotides are TGTGCCACCAGTGCAGGGGGCGGTCAGCCCCAGCATTTT. As protein: CATSAGGGQPQHF.

V is TRBV12-3 or TRBV12-4 and J is TRBJ2-2; TRBD2 matches at 11 bases. V shed 6 bases and J 6 bases; nucleotides not matched to a gene: 0. The CDR3 runs to 13 residues. The CDR3 region is CASRLAGAGELFF. The CDR3 DNA is TGTGCCAGCAGACTAGCGGGAGCCGGGGAGCTGTTTTTT.

Only a few counts were recorded for this clone. This chain joins TRBV7-2 and TRBJ2-1; 10 bases agree with TRBD2. This CDR3 region has 15 residues. Per the germline V gene, CDR1 is SGHTA and CDR2 is FQGNSA. V shed 1 base and J 6 bases; nucleotides not matched to a gene: 3. DNA of the CDR3: TGTGCCAGCAGCTTAGTGGCTAGCGGGAGCAATGAGCAGTTCTTC. This gives the protein CASSLVASGSNEQFF.

The V gene is TRBV11-3, the J gene TRBJ2-1; 9 nucleotides align to TRBD2. V gave up 4 bases and J gave up 7 bases; unmatched junction bases: 8. This CDR3 is built from 15 residues. Germline values: CDR1 SGHNT, CDR2 YENEEA. This CDR3 reads CASSSTAGGRNEQFF. The CDR3 DNA reads TGTGCCAGCAGCTCCACGGCGGGAGGGCGGAATGAGCAGTTCTTC.